These 17 T cell receptor beta chains were sequenced from one sample in a study of cytomegalovirus exposure and HLA in healthy donors. Primers: 60 Vbeta forward and 13 Jbeta reverse. Using immunoSEQ multiplex PCR, the repertoire was profiled, and TCRdb retains in-frame clones only, with some absent. The table lists under 150,000 clones, roughly four fifths of them singletons. Sample: PBMCs. The receptors here all came from a female donor in good health and CMV-seropositive.

For the CDR3, the DNA is TGCGCCAGCAGCTCTGAAACCGGGACAGGCGGATACGAGCAGTACTTC. Its protein product is CASSSETGTGGYEQYF. The V and J genes are TRBV5-1 and TRBJ2-7; 8 nucleotides line up with TRBD1. Germline V gene sequence: CDR1 SGHRS, CDR2 YFSETQ. The CDR3 length is 16 residues. The ends lost 3 bases at V and 4 bases at J; junction bases unmatched: 12. Combining the CDR3 with reference TRBV5-1 and TRBJ2-7 gives the whole variable domain KAGVTQTPRYLIKTRGQQVTLSCSPISGHRSVSWYQQTPGQGLQFLFEYFSETQRNKGNFPGRFSGRQFSNSRSEMNVSTLELGDSALYLCASSSETGTGGYEQYFGPGTRLTVT.

This chain uses TRBV6-4 with TRBJ2-5; 8 nucleotides match TRBD2. Trimming at V came to 3 bases and at J to 4 bases, leaving 7 bases not matched to a gene. Germline V gives CDR1 MRHNA, CDR2 SNTAGT. The length of the CDR3 is 15 residues. The chain's CDR3 is CASSESGLAGETQYF. For the CDR3, the DNA is TGTGCCAGCAGTGAATCCGGACTAGCTGGAGAGACCCAGTACTTC.

This sequence joins TRBV19 and TRBJ2-2; possible D gene TRBD2, 6 bases. Trimming stripped 8 bases from V and 7 bases from J, with 11 bases between. Germline assignment: CDR1 LNHDA and CDR2 SQIVND (reference sequence). This CDR3 comprises 12 residues. CDR3 sequence: CASSGRFGELFF. Here the CDR3 DNA reads TGTGCCAGTTCGGGGAGGTTCGGGGAGCTGTTTTTT.

The genes are TRBV25-1 and TRBJ2-4, with 9 bases aligning to TRBD1. This CDR3 contains 16 residues. V dropped 3 bases and J dropped 4; count of bases not matched to a gene: 7. Germline assignment: CDR1 MGHDK and CDR2 SYGVNS. CDR3 protein: CASSDLRDREKNIQYF. In DNA, the CDR3 is TGTGCCAGCAGTGACCTCCGGGACAGGGAAAAAAACATTCAGTACTTC.

This chain joins TRBV28 and TRBJ2-7; 8 nucleotides align to TRBD1. The germline gives CDR1 MDHEN, CDR2 SYDVKM. The CDR3 consists of 15 residues. Trimming cost V 4 bases and J 0 bases; bases outside gene matches: 5. The CDR3 DNA reads TGTGCCAGCAGTTCCCCGGGACAGGACTCCTACGAGCAGTACTTC. Protein: CASSSPGQDSYEQYF. The full variable domain, its missing parts supplied by reference TRBV28 and TRBJ2-7, is DVKVTQSSRYLVKRTGEKVFLECVQDMDHENMFWYRQDPGLGLRLIYFSYDVKMKEKGDIPEGYSVSREKKERFSLILESASTNQTSMYLCASSSPGQDSYEQYFGPGTRLTVT.

Only a few counts were recorded for this clone. The V and J genes are TRBV4-2 and TRBJ2-3; 10 bases line up with TRBD2. CDR1 is LGHNA, CDR2 YNFKEQ, per germline. The V segment lost 3 bases and the J segment 3 bases; nucleotides outside the gene matches: 15. The CDR3 spans 19 residues. The CDR3 loop reads CASSHVLVPSGGLTDTQYF. For the CDR3, the DNA is TGTGCCAGCAGCCACGTCTTAGTTCCTAGCGGGGGCCTTACAGATACGCAGTATTTT.

This rearrangement joins TRBV11-2 to TRBJ2-1, with 9 bases fitting TRBD1. CDR1 and CDR2 from the germline V gene are SGHAT and FQNNGV. This CDR3 comprises 14 residues. V shed 5 bases and J 5 bases; nucleotides not matched to a gene: 4. This chain's CDR3 is CASSPWTGDNEQFF. In nucleotides, the CDR3 is TGTGCCAGCAGCCCGTGGACAGGGGACAATGAGCAGTTCTTC.

The V and J genes are TRBV5-6 and TRBJ2-1; 9 nucleotides line up with TRBD1. Germline CDR1 and CDR2: SGHDT and YYEEEE. The CDR3 totals 16 residues. After removal of 4 bases from V and 12 bases from J, the junction contained 17 bases not matched to a gene. This CDR3 is CASSIGRDRDRRLQFF. The CDR3, as DNA: TGTGCCAGCAGCATCGGCCGGGACAGGGACCGCCGTTTGCAGTTCTTC.

The genes are TRBV10-3 and TRBJ2-7; 8 nucleotides align to TRBD2. The V and J ends lost 2 bases and 7 bases, in that order; junction bases with no gene match: 22. Germline values: CDR1 ENHRY, CDR2 SYGVKD. CDR3 length equals 19 residues. The CDR3 loop reads CAISETDPRGELAAREQYF. The DNA of the CDR3 is TGTGCCATCAGTGAGACCGATCCGAGAGGTGAACTAGCGGCCAGGGAGCAGTACTTC.

The rearrangement joins TRBV6-5 to TRBJ2-3, with D perhaps TRBD1 (6 bases). Germline V gene data show CDR1 as MNHEY and CDR2 as SVGAGI. The CDR3 contains 14 residues. The V end was cut by 7 bases, the J end by 2 bases, with 13 bases between. CDR3 nucleotides: TGTGCCAGCACCCAGACAGGACCCACAGATACGCAGTATTTT. This sequence encodes CASTQTGPTDTQYF.

The rearrangement links TRBV6-1 to TRBJ1-1, with a weak D call TRBD1 (6 bases). This CDR3 is 13 amino acids long. The V gene's germline CDR1 is MNHNS and CDR2 SASEGT. V dropped 6 bases and J dropped 1 base, with 9 bases sitting between them. CDR3 sequence reads: CASRQGSNTEAFF. The CDR3 DNA follows: TGTGCCAGCAGACAGGGTTCGAACACTGAAGCTTTCTTT.

V and J are TRBV5-4 and TRBJ2-3; 8 bases are shared with TRBD2. V was pared by 1 base and J by 0 bases, with 4 bases of the junction left unmatched. Germline V gives CDR1 SGHNT, CDR2 YYREEE (reference sequence). The CDR3 length is 16 residues. This chain's CDR3 is CASSLIGGRSTDTQYF. The DNA for the CDR3 is TGTGCCAGCAGCTTGATCGGCGGGAGGAGCACAGATACGCAGTATTTT.

The V call is TRBV7-3, the J call TRBJ2-1; 11 bases map to TRBD1. The CDR3 is 16 residues long. Germline trimming cut 5 bases from V and 7 bases from J; bases unmatched to any gene: 10. The germline gives CDR1 SGHTA, CDR2 FQGTGA. CDR3 in DNA: TGTGCCAGCAGCCCCCATGGGACAGGGGGGGGGAATGAGCAGTTCTTC. Translation gives CASSPHGTGGGNEQFF.

This clone was observed a handful of times. CDR3 sequence (DNA): TGTGCCTGGAGACGGTTTGGAAGGGACAGGGTTGGAAACACCATATATTTT. Protein: CAWRRFGRDRVGNTIYF. V usage is TRBV30 and J usage is TRBJ1-3; 9 nucleotides agree with TRBD1. The CDR3 covers 17 residues. The junction had 12 bases not matched to a gene; V was cut back by 3 bases and J by 3 bases. The germline gives CDR1 GTSNPN, CDR2 SVGIG (reference sequence).

V is TRBV27 and J is TRBJ2-5; tentatively, D is TRBD1 (5 bases). The V gene lost 5 bases and the J gene lost 7 bases, with 20 bases spanning the gap. CDR1 MNHEY and CDR2 SMNVEV come from the germline V gene (reference sequence). CDR3 length equals 15 residues. The CDR3 nucleotides are TGTGCCAGCAGTCCAAGGGGTACCCAGATAGGGACCCAGTACTTC. Translation gives CASSPRGTQIGTQYF.

The chain couples TRBV27 to TRBJ2-1; D uncertain. V was clipped by 2 bases and J by 7 bases, with 6 bases between them. Per germline, CDR1 MNHEY and CDR2 SMNVEV (reference sequence). The CDR3 covers 12 residues. CDR3 DNA sequence: TGTGCCAGCAGTTTAGGTGAGAATGAGCAGTTCTTC. Its protein is CASSLGENEQFF.

This clone came up a few times. This rearrangement joins TRBV11-2 to TRBJ2-7, with 12 bases identical to TRBD2. This CDR3 spans 13 amino acids. CDR1 SGHAT and CDR2 FQNNGV come from the germline V gene. Trimming cost V 10 bases and J 5 bases; bases outside gene matches: 6. CDR3: CATRTSGIDEQYF. The CDR3 DNA sequence: TGTGCCACCCGGACTAGCGGGATCGACGAGCAGTACTTC.